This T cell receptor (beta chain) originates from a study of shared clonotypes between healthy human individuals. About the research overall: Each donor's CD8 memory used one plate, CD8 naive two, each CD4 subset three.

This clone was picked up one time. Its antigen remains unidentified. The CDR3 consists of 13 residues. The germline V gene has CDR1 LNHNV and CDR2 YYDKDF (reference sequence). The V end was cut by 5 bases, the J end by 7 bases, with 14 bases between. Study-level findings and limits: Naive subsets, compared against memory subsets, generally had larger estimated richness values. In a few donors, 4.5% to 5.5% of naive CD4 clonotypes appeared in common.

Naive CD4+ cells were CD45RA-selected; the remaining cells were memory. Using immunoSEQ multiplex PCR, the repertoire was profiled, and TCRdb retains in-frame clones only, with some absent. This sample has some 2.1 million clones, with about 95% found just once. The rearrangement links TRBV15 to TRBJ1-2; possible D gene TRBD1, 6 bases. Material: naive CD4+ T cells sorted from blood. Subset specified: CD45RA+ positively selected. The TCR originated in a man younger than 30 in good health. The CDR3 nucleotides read TGTGCCACCAGCCTAACAGGGATGGGTGGCTACACCTTC. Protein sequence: CATSLTGMGGYTF. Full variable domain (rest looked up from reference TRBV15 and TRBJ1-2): DAMVIQNPRYQVTQFGKPVTLSCSQTLNHNVMYWYQQKSSQAPKLLFHYYDKDFNNEADTPDNFQSRRPNTSFCFLDIRSPGLGDTAMYLCATSLTGMGGYTFGSGTRLTVV.